This TCR beta chain was retrieved from a study of T cells in Graves' hyperthyroidism and ophthalmopathy. Study-wide results and limits: Blood also contained most expanded thyroid clonotypes above 0.001.

This clonotype has a count of ten or more. Its antigen is unidentified. The CDR3 regions of TCR beta were amplified from RNA transcripts. RT-PCR in the first round (using the HTBI primer set) targeted the TCR CDR3. TCRdb reanalysed the multiplex PCR reads using MiXCR and keeps one entry per CDR3 protein. The repertoire holds about 600,000 distinct CDR3 sequences, more than 15% seen once, with 2.5% to 4% in the top ten. V was cut by 5 bases and J by 1 base, with 8 bases left in between. Per the germline V gene, CDR1 is MDHEN and CDR2 is SYDVKM. CDR3 length: 13 amino acids. The PBMCs were sourced from fresh peripheral blood (about 10 ml).

The V call is TRBV28, the J call TRBJ1-1, with D perhaps matching TRBD1 (6 bases). The clonotype was recovered from a woman aged 40 to 55 with Graves' ophthalmopathy. Input material: blood. CDR3 in DNA: TGTGCCAGCAGTGTACAGGGGAACACTGAAGCTTTCTTT. It encodes CASSVQGNTEAFF.